This T cell receptor beta chain is drawn from a study of long-term antiretroviral therapy in people with HIV. Run at survey level, the immunoSEQ assay was version v3.0. Sequencing set out to capture roughly 40,000-50,000 T-cell genomes per sample. TCRdb keeps only in-frame clones here, not all; method: immunoSEQ multiplex PCR. The sample lists around 28,000 clones; approximately 93% were seen once. Post-ART PBMC samples numbered at least two per donor, and pre-ART ones at least one. Trimming left V 0 bases short and J 3 bases short, with 12 bases between. This CDR3 contains 15 residues. Germline V lookup: CDR1 MNHEY, CDR2 SVGAGI. Points from the study as a whole: Nothing was known about ART adherence, viral resistance or changes in therapy. Despite increasing after ART, diversity remained lower than that of transplant donor controls.

This clone was counted between two and nine times. Antigen: not known. The receptor comes from a man aged 18 to 30 with HIV. The sample was unsorted PBMCs, taken 3.1 years after starting antiretroviral therapy. The chain carries TRBV6-5 and TRBJ2-7; no firm D call. The CDR3 DNA sequence: TGTGCCAGCAGTTACTCGACCCCAGGATACTACGAGCAGTACTTC. This encodes CASSYSTPGYYEQYF.